This entry concerns a single T cell receptor (beta chain). Its antigen is not identified. The sample is drawn from a study of T cells in Graves' hyperthyroidism and ophthalmopathy. Study as a whole: Before treatment of any kind, peripheral blood was taken at initial diagnosis. Notes on the study in general: Model output signaled ophthalmopathy a median approximately 6 months ahead of onset. Most thyroid-expanded clonotypes above 0.001 were also found in blood.

The CDR3 runs 18 residues. Germline assignment: CDR1 SGHRS and CDR2 YFSETQ. V was clipped by 0 bases and J by 10 bases, with 26 bases between them. It was uncontrolled infection, other autoimmune disease, pregnancy or lactation that excluded patients. RNA transcripts gave rise to amplified TCR beta CDR3 regions. Carried out on the TCR CDR3, a first-round RT-PCR used the HTBI primer set. TCRdb re-derived calls from the multiplex PCR reads in MiXCR, one entry per CDR3 protein. This table has 270,000 or so distinct CDR3 sequences, over 12% appearing once. This chain links TRBV5-1 with TRBJ2-1, with D perhaps given as TRBD1 or TRBD2 (6 bases each). Material: blood. This receptor was identified in a woman aged 45 to 65 with Graves' hyperthyroidism that later progressed to Graves' ophthalmopathy. CDR3: CASSLGRLGGRYIGEQFF. The CDR3 nucleotides read TGCGCCAGCAGCTTGGGGAGGTTAGGGGGGCGCTACATTGGGGAGCAGTTCTTC. The variable domain in full, completed from reference TRBV5-1 and TRBJ2-1, reads KAGVTQTPRYLIKTRGQQVTLSCSPISGHRSVSWYQQTPGQGLQFLFEYFSETQRNKGNFPGRFSGRQFSNSRSEMNVSTLELGDSALYLCASSLGRLGGRYIGEQFFGPGTRLTVL.